This TCR beta chain came from a study of human T cells and chemical hapten exposure. Study information: Variability of per-sample TCR yields stemmed mainly from small differences in pooled library volume. Findings and limits, study-wide: After DPC sensitization, TCRs above 1 in 1000 frequency showed no change.

Unique molecular identifiers were linked by the library to individual cDNA molecules. One entry per CDR3 protein results from TCRdb running MiXCR on the 5' RACE reads. The sample records about 140,000 distinct CDR3 sequences, about 4.3% being singletons. Extraction yielded total RNA from whole blood (unfractionated). This clonotype was recorded at least ten times. Its antigen is unidentified. This sequence was found in a female donor in good health.

CDR3 loop: CASSISYNEQFF. In DNA, the CDR3 is TGTGCCAGCAGCATCTCCTACAATGAGCAGTTCTTC. This chain joins TRBV6-4 and TRBJ2-1, with D unresolved. There are 12 residues in the CDR3. The germline V and J ends were trimmed by 6 bases and 0 bases, with 3 bases remaining between them. Germline CDR1 MRHNA, CDR2 SNTAGT.